A selection of T cell receptor beta chains follows, all from one sample in a study of shared clonotypes between healthy human individuals. Clones were read by immunoSEQ multiplex PCR, and TCRdb kept only the in-frame ones, dropping some. The table lists about 530,000 clones, approximately 79% of them singletons. The sequenced material came from PBMCs. Receptors originate from a woman aged 40 to 55 in good health. Some clones in this sample may be carry-over from other donors' samples. The CDR3 runs from the conserved cysteine through the conserved F or W. The D gene is left open where the match is weak. Some rows have no size entry. The others give once, few or many, or a class for an expanded clone.

size,D,J,V,CDR3,DNA
NA,NA,TRBJ1-2,TRBV2,CASMRQLGYGYTF,TGTGCCAGCATGAGACAGCTTGGCTATGGCTACACCTTC
NA,NA,TRBJ2-2,TRBV28,CASSPLVGVNTGELFF,TGTGCCAGCAGTCCCCTGGTCGGGGTCAACACCGGGGAGCTGTTTTTT
NA,TRBD1,TRBJ1-4,TRBV10-3,CAISAGAGGLEKLFF,TGTGCCATCAGTGCTGGGGCAGGGGGCTTGGAAAAACTGTTTTTT
once,TRBD1,TRBJ2-6,TRBV7-8,CASSRRARQGRGSGANVLTF,TGTGCCAGCAGCCGAAGGGCCCGACAGGGAAGGGGTTCTGGGGCCAACGTCCTGACTTTC
NA,NA,TRBJ2-5,TRBV11-3,CASSLEWRETQYF,TGTGCCAGCAGCTTAGAGTGGCGAGAGACCCAGTACTTC
NA,NA,TRBJ2-5,TRBV10-1,CASSEGSGTQETQYF,TGCGCCAGCAGTGAGGGGTCAGGGACTCAAGAGACCCAGTACTTC
NA,NA,TRBJ2-4,TRBV28,CASRGEVLAKNIQYF,TGTGCCAGCAGGGGAGAGGTATTAGCCAAAAACATTCAGTACTTC
NA,NA,TRBJ2-1,TRBV7-9,CASSTGPAGSNEQFF,TGTGCCAGCAGTACAGGGCCCGCCGGGTCCAATGAGCAGTTCTTC
NA,NA,TRBJ2-5,TRBV7-2,CASSLSGGASQETQYF,TGTGCCAGCAGCTTAAGTGGCGGGGCGTCCCAAGAGACCCAGTACTTC
NA,NA,TRBJ2-7,TRBV7-2,CASSLAGRTSAFRNEQYF,TGTGCCAGCAGCTTAGCGGGCAGGACCAGTGCATTCAGGAACGAGCAGTACTTC
NA,NA,TRBJ2-2,TRBV7-8,CASSSHPGGVTGELFF,TGTGCCAGCAGCTCCCACCCTGGCGGGGTTACCGGGGAGCTGTTTTTT
NA,NA,TRBJ1-2,TRBV28,CASSRSTFYGYTF,TGTGCCAGCAGTCGTTCTACTTTTTATGGCTACACCTTC
NA,TRBD1,TRBJ2-7,TRBV7-9,CASSLAGQLYEQYF,TGTGCCAGCAGCTTAGCGGGACAGCTTTACGAGCAGTACTTC
NA,TRBD1,TRBJ2-6,TRBV4-2,CASSRSGTGPGANVLTF,TGTGCCAGCAGCCGCTCCGGGACAGGGCCTGGGGCCAACGTCCTGACTTTC
NA,TRBD2,TRBJ2-2,TRBV28,CASSLSGGLAGVGELFF,TGTGCCAGCAGTTTATCGGGGGGACTAGCGGGAGTCGGGGAGCTGTTTTTT
NA,NA,TRBJ1-4,TRBV27,CASRSGGTGGGEKLFF,TGTGCCAGCCGCAGTGGGGGAACAGGAGGGGGTGAAAAACTGTTTTTT
NA,NA,TRBJ2-5,TRBV27,CASSFGVRRAHQETQYF,TGTGCCAGCAGTTTTGGGGTTCGGAGAGCCCACCAAGAGACCCAGTACTTC
NA,NA,TRBJ2-5,TRBV2,CASRQSRGMQETQYF,TGTGCCAGCAGACAATCCCGTGGGATGCAAGAGACCCAGTACTTC
once,TRBD2,TRBJ2-1,TRBV7-3,CASSLLGAGGPSEQFF,TGTGCCAGCAGCTTATTGGGAGCGGGAGGGCCCAGTGAGCAGTTCTTC
NA,NA,TRBJ2-1,TRBV28,CASSFRLRDEQFF,TGTGCCAGCAGTTTCCGGCTAAGGGATGAGCAGTTCTTC